The present T cell receptor (beta chain) was sequenced within a study of T cells in localized non-small cell lung cancer. Adjacent lung was taken at least 2 cm from the tumor margin, free of atypia. The table came from immunoSEQ multiplex PCR; TCRdb's copy has only in-frame clones and leaves some out. The table records about 2,300 clones, over 25% of them present only once. This clone has more than one count but fewer than ten. This sequence originates from a man between 40 and 75 years old with stage I lung adenocarcinoma. The sample here was normal lung tissue next to the tumor, taken before any cancer treatment.

The CDR3 DNA sequence: TGTGTCAGAACTACAGGGGGGTACGAAAAACTGTTTTTT. Its protein product is CVRTTGGYEKLFF. The chain couples TRBV5-8 to TRBJ1-4; TRBD1 agrees at 8 bases. Germline V gives CDR1 SGHTS, CDR2 YDEGEE. The CDR3 loop spans 13 amino acids.